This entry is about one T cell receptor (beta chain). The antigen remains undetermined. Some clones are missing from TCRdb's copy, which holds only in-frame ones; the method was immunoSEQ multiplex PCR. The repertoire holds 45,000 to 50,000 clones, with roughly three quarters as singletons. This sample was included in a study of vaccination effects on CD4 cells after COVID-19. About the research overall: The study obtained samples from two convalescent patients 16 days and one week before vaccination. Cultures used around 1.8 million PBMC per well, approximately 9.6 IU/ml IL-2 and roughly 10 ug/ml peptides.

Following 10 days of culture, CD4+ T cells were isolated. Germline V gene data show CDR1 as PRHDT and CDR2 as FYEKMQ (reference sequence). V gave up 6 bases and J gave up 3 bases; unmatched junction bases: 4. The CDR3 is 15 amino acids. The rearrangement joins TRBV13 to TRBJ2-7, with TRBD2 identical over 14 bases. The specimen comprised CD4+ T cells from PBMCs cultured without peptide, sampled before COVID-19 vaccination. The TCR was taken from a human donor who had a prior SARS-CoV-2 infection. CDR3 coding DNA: TGTGCCAGCAGTGGGACTAGCGGGGGTAACTACGAGCAGTACTTC. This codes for CASSGTSGGNYEQYF. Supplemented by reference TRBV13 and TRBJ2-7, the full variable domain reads AAGVIQSPRHLIKEKRETATLKCYPIPRHDTVYWYQQGPGQDPQFLISFYEKMQSDKGSIPDRFSAQQFSDYHSELNMSSLELGDSALYFCASSGTSGGNYEQYFGPGTRLTVT.